The 28 T cell receptor beta chains below all came from one sample that was sequenced in a study of blood T cell repertoires in COVID-19 (dated by TCRdb to 2020 to 2022). The receptor library was made with the immunoSEQ multiplex PCR assay. Held by TCRdb, this immuneACCESS table contains in-frame sequences only and omits some clones. Under half of the omission traces to an unresolved V gene where checked; the cause of the rest is unknown. This sample has over 150,000 clones in its table, and approximately 87% of those were observed once. The ten largest clones capture about an eighth of the sample. The sequencing sample was made of peripheral blood. These receptors came from a woman in her seventies with COVID-19, enrolled during active disease.

The chain couples TRBV6-1 to TRBJ1-5; a weak D match, TRBD1 (5 bases). The CDR3 is 15 residues long. V was pared by 0 bases and J by 11 bases, with 17 bases between. Germline CDR1 reads MNHNS; CDR2 reads SASEGT. The CDR3 reads CASSEALTRDRTQHF. The CDR3 bases are TGTGCCAGCAGTGAAGCATTAACCAGGGATAGGACCCAGCATTTT.

CDR3 DNA sequence: TGTGCCTGGAGTGGACCAGGGAATAGCAATCAGCCCCAGCATTTT. This sequence encodes CAWSGPGNSNQPQHF. J is TRBJ1-5 and V is TRBV30; D perhaps matches TRBD1 (5 bases). Germline V gene data show CDR1 as GTSNPN and CDR2 as SVGIG (reference sequence). This CDR3 is 15 amino acids long. Trimming shortened V by 1 base and J by 0 bases, and 10 bases separated the two germline ends.

The gene calls are TRBV3-1 (or the pseudogene TRBV3-2) and TRBJ2-7; the match to TRBD1 covers 7 bases. Germline V gene data show CDR1 as LGHDT and CDR2 as YNNKEL (reference sequence). This CDR3 region has 12 residues. The trim removed 3 bases at V and 5 bases at J, leaving 1 base unmatched. The CDR3 DNA sequence: TGTGCCAGCAGCCAGACAGGGAACGAGCAGTACTTC. Its translation: CASSQTGNEQYF.

The V and J genes are TRBV7-8 and TRBJ2-7; 7 positions agree with TRBD2. This CDR3 is 13 amino acids long. Germline CDR1 and CDR2: SGHVS and FQNEAQ. The ends lost 6 bases at V and 4 bases at J; junction bases unmatched: 6. CDR3 loop: CASSPGLEYEQYF. CDR3 sequence (DNA): TGTGCCAGCAGTCCAGGACTAGAGTACGAGCAGTACTTC.

The gene calls are TRBV7-3 and TRBJ2-2; 8 nucleotides line up with TRBD2. J gave up 3 bases and V 5 bases, and 5 bases lay outside the gene matches. Germline lookup yields CDR1 SGHTA and CDR2 FQGTGA. CDR3 size: 15 residues. The CDR3 DNA reads TGTGCCAGCAGCCCTTTACTAGCGGACACCGGGGAGCTGTTTTTT. Protein sequence: CASSPLLADTGELFF. The full variable domain, with the rest looked up from reference TRBV7-3 and TRBJ2-2, is GAGVSQTPSNKVTEKGKYVELRCDPISGHTALYWYRQSLGQGPEFLIYFQGTGAADDSGLPNDRFFAVRPEGSVSTLKIQRTERGDSAVYLCASSPLLADTGELFFGEGSRLTVL.

The J gene is TRBJ2-1, the V gene TRBV29-1; TRBD2 aligns across 11 bases. The junction had 16 bases not matched to a gene; V was cut back by 4 bases and J by 5 bases. The CDR3 is made up of 18 amino acids. From germline, CDR1 is SQVTM and CDR2 ANQGSEA. In DNA, the CDR3 is TGCAGCGTTGGTCCAGGGGATCTAGCGGGAGGTACGGACAATGAGCAGTTCTTC. It encodes CSVGPGDLAGGTDNEQFF.

The chain employs TRBV6-4 and TRBJ2-3, with 7 bases lining up with TRBD2. This CDR3 has 15 residues. Germline CDR1 and CDR2: MRHNA and SNTAGT. The ends lost 7 bases at V and 0 bases at J; junction bases unmatched: 7. For the CDR3, the DNA is TGTGCCAGCACTCCTACTAGCGCGAGCACAGATACGCAGTATTTT. Encoded protein: CASTPTSASTDTQYF.

This sequence joins TRBV12-3 or TRBV12-4 and TRBJ1-5; 9 nucleotides line up with TRBD1. CDR3 length: 13 amino acids. V trimming: 9 bases; J trimming: 6 bases; junction bases outside the gene matches: 6. The CDR3 loop reads CASRTGDLQPQHF. In DNA form, the CDR3 reads TGTGCCAGTAGGACAGGGGATCTTCAGCCCCAGCATTTT.

V is TRBV30 and J is TRBJ2-3; tentative D call: TRBD1 (5 bases). The CDR3 has 15 amino acids. Germline-derived CDR1 and CDR2 are GTSNPN and SVGIG (reference sequence). Trimming removed 4 bases from V and 0 bases from J, with 14 bases in between. The CDR3 DNA sequence: TGTGCCTGGACGTTGGCAGGGATAAGCACAGATACGCAGTATTTT. It is translated as CAWTLAGISTDTQYF.

V is TRBV27 and J is TRBJ2-1; D possibly corresponds to TRBD2 (8 bases). The CDR3 extends over 14 amino acids. V gave up 3 bases and J gave up 15 bases, with 21 bases separating them. Germline V gene sequence: CDR1 MNHEY, CDR2 SMNVEV (reference sequence). CDR3 amino acids: CASSFGGGGRNLFF. The DNA for the CDR3 is TGTGCCAGCAGTTTTGGAGGGGGCGGGAGGAATCTGTTCTTC.

J is TRBJ2-5 and V is TRBV3-1 (or the pseudogene TRBV3-2), with TRBD2 identical over 12 bases. V was clipped by 3 bases and J by 5 bases; unmatched bases: 7. Germline-derived CDR1 and CDR2 are LGHDT and YNNKEL (reference sequence). The CDR3 has 16 residues. CDR3 bases: TGTGCCAGCAGCCATTCGACTAGCGGGAGTGGGGAGACCCAGTACTTC. Translating gives CASSHSTSGSGETQYF.

The rearrangement uses TRBV6-5 and TRBJ1-2, with 9 bases matching TRBD1. Trimming cost V 4 bases and J 7 bases; bases outside gene matches: 7. Looked up from germline, CDR1 is MNHEY and CDR2 is SVGAGI. This CDR3 is 14 amino acids long. The CDR3 DNA reads TGTGCCAGCAGTTCACGGGACAGGGTTATTGGCTACACCTTC. As protein: CASSSRDRVIGYTF.

The chain recombines TRBV7-2 with TRBJ2-7, with 7 bases matching TRBD1. The germline CDR1 and CDR2 sequences are SGHTA and FQGNSA. V was clipped by 5 bases and J by 4 bases; unmatched bases: 8. The CDR3 covers 14 residues. The CDR3 nucleotides read TGTGCCAGCAGCCCAAGGGGGCGGCAGTACGAGCAGTACTTC. Translating gives CASSPRGRQYEQYF.

This chain uses TRBV4-1 with TRBJ2-2; TRBD2 matches 11 bases. Unmatched junction bases numbered 5, after V lost 0 bases and J lost 2 bases. Germline CDR1 is MGHRA and CDR2 is YSYEKL. The CDR3 loop spans 18 amino acids. CDR3 protein: CASSQDQLAGVNTGELFF. CDR3 bases: TGCGCCAGCAGCCAAGACCAACTAGCGGGAGTCAACACCGGGGAGCTGTTTTTT.

V gene TRBV27 combines with J gene TRBJ1-1; TRBD1 agrees at 11 bases. Looked up from germline, CDR1 is MNHEY and CDR2 is SMNVEV (reference sequence). Trimming removed 6 bases from V and 6 bases from J; junction bases left unmatched: 3. The CDR3 runs to 13 residues. The CDR3 DNA reads TGTGCCAGCAGGGGACAGGGGGGGTCTGAAGCTTTCTTT. Translating gives CASRGQGGSEAFF.

V and J are TRBV18 and TRBJ2-5, with 9 bases matching TRBD1. The germline CDR1 and CDR2 sequences are KGHSH and LQKENI. Trimming removed 6 bases from V and 3 bases from J; junction bases left unmatched: 8. The CDR3 extends over 15 amino acids. The CDR3 region is CASSADRGIKETQYF. DNA for the CDR3: TGTGCCAGCTCCGCGGACAGGGGAATTAAAGAGACCCAGTACTTC.

The V gene is TRBV9, the J gene TRBJ2-1; TRBD2 aligns across 7 bases. The germline V gene encodes CDR1 SGDLS and CDR2 YYNGEE. After removal of 0 bases from V and 4 bases from J, the junction contained 4 bases not matched to a gene. This CDR3 has 15 amino acids. The CDR3 protein is CASSVEGGQYNEQFF. CDR3 sequence (DNA): TGTGCCAGCAGCGTAGAGGGAGGGCAATACAATGAGCAGTTCTTC.

The chain carries TRBV27 and TRBJ2-7, with 10 bases aligning to TRBD1. CDR3 length: 13 amino acids. CDR1 and CDR2 from the germline V gene are MNHEY and SMNVEV (reference sequence). The junction had 8 bases not matched to a gene; V was cut back by 6 bases and J by 9 bases. CDR3 nucleotides: TGTGCCAGCAGACAGGGACAGGGGAGCGCGCAGTACTTC. This encodes CASRQGQGSAQYF.

CDR3 coding DNA: TGTGCCAGCAGTTACGCGAGAACAAGACAGGGGGCCAACGAGCAGTACTTC. This codes for CASSYARTRQGANEQYF. The chain joins TRBV6-2 or TRBV6-3 to TRBJ2-7, with 10 bases identical to TRBD1. The trim removed 2 bases at V and 5 bases at J, leaving 12 bases unmatched. The germline CDR1 and CDR2 sequences are MNHEY and SVGEGT. The CDR3 runs 17 residues.

V and J are TRBV7-9 and TRBJ2-3; D possibly corresponds to TRBD2 (5 bases). Looked up from germline, CDR1 is SEHNR and CDR2 is FQNEAQ (reference sequence). The ends were cut back, 5 bases at V and 2 bases at J, with 11 bases in the middle. There are 14 residues in the CDR3. CDR3 sequence reads: CASSPERFTDTQYF. The CDR3, as DNA: TGTGCCAGCAGCCCGGAGCGGTTCACAGATACGCAGTATTTT.

Of note for this clone: The same CDR3 can be traced to other DNA sequences in this sample. This chain links TRBV28 with TRBJ1-2; 8 nucleotides align to TRBD1. V shed 6 bases, J shed 8 bases, and the junction held 8 bases outside the gene matches. The CDR3 extends over 13 amino acids. The V gene's germline CDR1 is MDHEN and CDR2 SYDVKM. The CDR3 sequence is CASRSTGDRGYTF. The DNA for the CDR3 is TGTGCCAGCAGGTCGACAGGGGACCGCGGCTACACCTTC.

V usage is TRBV3-1 (or the pseudogene TRBV3-2) and J usage is TRBJ2-7, with D unclear. The germline V gene has CDR1 LGHDT and CDR2 YNNKEL (reference sequence). V was clipped by 0 bases and J by 3 bases, with 9 bases between them. CDR3 length: 14 residues. CDR3: CASSQEGGGYEQYF. The DNA of the CDR3 is TGTGCCAGCAGCCAAGAAGGCGGCGGCTACGAGCAGTACTTC.

In nucleotides, the CDR3 is TGTGCCAGCAGCTCCCATGTGGGGGGACCTTATGGCTACACCTTC. It encodes CASSSHVGGPYGYTF. The chain combines TRBV7-6 with TRBJ1-2, with D possibly TRBD1 on 5 matching bases. The V gene lost 4 bases and the J gene lost 5 bases, with 17 bases spanning the gap. Germline CDR1 is SGHVS and CDR2 is FNYEAQ. CDR3 size: 15 residues.

The chain uses TRBV5-1 and TRBJ1-1; possible D gene TRBD1, 5 bases. V lost 2 bases and J lost 10, with 15 bases in between. CDR1 is SGHRS and CDR2 is YFSETQ in the germline V gene. This CDR3 spans 13 amino acids. CDR3 loop: CASSFSGEGSAFF. CDR3 bases: TGCGCCAGCAGCTTTTCGGGGGAAGGTTCAGCTTTCTTT.

The J gene is TRBJ2-7, the V gene TRBV19; 10 nucleotides align to TRBD1. Germline values: CDR1 LNHDA, CDR2 SQIVND (reference sequence). The V and J ends lost 4 bases and 4 bases, in that order; junction bases with no gene match: 7. This CDR3 is 15 amino acids long. CDR3 DNA: TGTGCCAGTAGTAGTACCGGGACAGGGGAATACGAGCAGTACTTC. Translated, it gives CASSSTGTGEYEQYF.

In its sample, this clone was seen once. The rearrangement uses TRBV7-8 and TRBJ1-6; 9 positions match TRBD1. V gave up 2 bases and J gave up 5 bases; unmatched junction bases: 10. CDR1 is SGHVS, CDR2 FQNEAQ, per germline. The CDR3 is made up of 18 amino acids. This CDR3 is CASSLLGWTGVDNSPLHF. CDR3 in DNA: TGTGCCAGCAGCTTATTGGGTTGGACAGGGGTGGATAATTCACCCCTCCACTTT.

The rearrangement links TRBV6-5 to TRBJ2-7; perhaps TRBD1 as D (6 bases). This CDR3 has 14 amino acids. Trimming left V 7 bases short and J 0 bases short, with 13 bases between. Germline-derived CDR1 and CDR2 are MNHEY and SVGAGI. The CDR3 DNA reads TGTGCCAGCAATGTCCGGGACAACTCCTACGAGCAGTACTTC. It codes for CASNVRDNSYEQYF.

V gene TRBV9 combines with J gene TRBJ1-3, with 8 bases fitting TRBD1. Trimming cost V 4 bases and J 3 bases; bases outside gene matches: 12. The CDR3 spans 17 residues. Germline CDR1 reads SGDLS; CDR2 reads YYNGEE. The DNA for the CDR3 is TGTGCCAGCAGCCCGAGGGAGACAGGGGTGCATGGAAACACCATATATTTT. This sequence encodes CASSPRETGVHGNTIYF.